The T cell receptor (beta chain) described here comes from a study of a mutant IDH1 vaccine in newly diagnosed glioma. Study at large: Vaccinations were initiated 4-6 weeks following radiotherapy alone, or were given together with temozolomide cycles. Males made up 62.5% and females approximately 38% of treated patients, whose mean age was about 41 years. Those enrolled had earlier been treated with radiotherapy, temozolomide, or both, mostly both.

This clone is deemed medium-sized. Its specificity is unknown. Repertoires were generated with immunoSEQ multiplex PCR, while TCRdb's copy carries only in-frame clones and drops some. In the table there are 40,000 to 45,000 clones, approximately 76% of which are singletons. Documented time point: week 23, last vaccination. Each dose of the vaccine consisted of 300 ug of mutant IDH1 20-mer peptide, with topical imiquimod. The study enrolled donors with new WHO grade 3 or 4 IDH1-mutant, ATRX-lost astrocytomas. CDR3 size: 15 residues. V lost 2 bases, J lost 4 bases, and 10 bases lay in between. From germline, CDR1 is SGHRS and CDR2 YFSETQ.

The rearrangement links TRBV5-1 to TRBJ2-6, with a weak D call TRBD2 (5 bases). The TCR comes from a man aged 45-65 years with glioma. The starting material was PBMCs, obtained from a glioma patient whose treatment included an IDH1 peptide vaccine. The CDR3 DNA reads TGCGCCAGCAGCTTTAGAGGGTCAGGGGCCAACGTCCTGACTTTC. It yields the protein CASSFRGSGANVLTF. The full variable domain, in which reference TRBV5-1 and TRBJ2-6 provide the parts outside the CDR3, is KAGVTQTPRYLIKTRGQQVTLSCSPISGHRSVSWYQQTPGQGLQFLFEYFSETQRNKGNFPGRFSGRQFSNSRSEMNVSTLELGDSALYLCASSFRGSGANVLTFGAGSRLTVL.